These 11 T cell receptor beta chains originate from one sample sequenced in a study of T-cell memory formation after mild COVID-19. Using its own MiXCR run on the 5' RACE reads, TCRdb lists one record per CDR3 protein. In the table there are under 450,000 distinct CDR3 sequences, roughly an eighth of which are singletons. The sample consisted of PBMCs or a T cell subset sorted from them (not recorded which). These receptors were taken from a young man who had mild COVID-19 (a few samples of this study predate the infection). Cell type and time point are not known.

This clonotype was found a few times. The rearrangement links TRBV5-1 to TRBJ2-1, with D possibly TRBD2 on 8 matching bases. V lost 4 bases and J 0 bases, leaving 14 bases between the germline ends. The CDR3 is 16 residues long. Per the germline V gene, CDR1 is SGHRS and CDR2 is YFSETQ. The CDR3 nucleotides are TGCGCCAGCAGCCGGGAGGGGACAGTCTCCTACAATGAGCAGTTCTTC. Translated: CASSREGTVSYNEQFF.

The chain couples TRBV27 to TRBJ2-7, with 7 nucleotides matching TRBD2. This CDR3 is 14 amino acids long. Trimming cost V 8 bases and J 2 bases; bases outside gene matches: 9. Germline values: CDR1 MNHEY, CDR2 SMNVEV (reference sequence). CDR3 residues: CASQWGGTPYEQYF. In DNA form, the CDR3 reads TGTGCCAGCCAATGGGGGGGTACGCCCTACGAGCAGTACTTC.

This clonotype was found a few times. V is TRBV4-2 and J is TRBJ2-2; 8 nucleotides agree with TRBD2. CDR1 and CDR2 (germline): LGHNA, YNFKEQ. V lost 0 bases to trimming and J lost 5 bases; unmatched junction nucleotides: 8. The CDR3 runs to 17 residues. DNA for the CDR3: TGTGCCAGCAGCCAAGAACTAGCGGATACCAAAACCGGGGAGCTGTTTTTT. Amino acids: CASSQELADTKTGELFF.

This sequence joins TRBV5-6 and TRBJ2-5, with 11 bases identical to TRBD2. The trim removed 0 bases at V and 1 base at J, leaving 8 bases unmatched. The CDR3 covers 18 residues. In germline, CDR1 is SGHDT, CDR2 YYEEEE. The CDR3 bases are TGTGCCAGCAGCTTGGGGGCTAGCGGGGGGCCTTTCCAAGAGACCCAGTACTTC. Amino acid sequence: CASSLGASGGPFQETQYF.

The sample holds a few counts of this clonotype. The V and J genes are TRBV12-3 or TRBV12-4 and TRBJ2-4; 12 positions agree with TRBD2. V shed 5 bases, J shed 10 bases, and the junction held 0 bases outside the gene matches. The CDR3 runs 12 residues. CDR3 sequence (DNA): TGTGCCAGCAGTGGACTAGCGGGGATTCAGTACTTC. This sequence encodes CASSGLAGIQYF.

The rearrangement links TRBV19 to TRBJ2-2; D gene ambiguous. Germline V gene sequence: CDR1 LNHDA, CDR2 SQIVND (reference sequence). CDR3 length: 14 amino acids. Trimming left V 6 bases short and J 4 bases short, with 12 bases between. Here the CDR3 DNA reads TGTGCCAGTAGGACTTGGGTGGGCACCGGGGAGCTGTTTTTT. It yields the protein CASRTWVGTGELFF.

This clonotype turned up a few times. The J gene is TRBJ2-2, the V gene TRBV30, with TRBD1 matching 12 bases. This CDR3 has 17 amino acids. V shed 2 bases and J 7 bases; nucleotides not matched to a gene: 11. Germline V gene sequence: CDR1 GTSNPN, CDR2 SVGIG (reference sequence). CDR3 sequence reads: CAWSPPTGTGGFGELFF. In DNA form, the CDR3 reads TGTGCCTGGAGTCCCCCAACCGGGACAGGGGGCTTCGGGGAGCTGTTTTTT.

The chain uses TRBV6-1 and TRBJ1-1; D may be TRBD1 (5 bases). CDR1 and CDR2 from the germline V gene are MNHNS and SASEGT. The length of the CDR3 is 15 residues. V dropped 2 bases and J dropped 1 base, with 11 bases sitting between them. The CDR3 DNA sequence: TGTGCCAGCAGTGAACCCGCCGGGGCGAACACTGAAGCTTTCTTT. Translating gives CASSEPAGANTEAFF.

The genes are TRBV20-1 and TRBJ1-1; D might be TRBD1 (5 bases). The V end lost 5 bases, the J end lost 5 bases, and 9 bases lay between the germline ends. Germline lookup yields CDR1 DFQATT and CDR2 SNEGSKA (reference sequence). CDR3 length: 11 residues. The CDR3 region is CSAEEGTEAFF. Written as DNA, the CDR3 is TGCAGTGCTGAAGAGGGGACTGAAGCTTTCTTT.

This clonotype has just a few counts. The V gene is TRBV10-2, the J gene TRBJ1-5; 7 bases are shared with TRBD1. Germline V gene lookup returns CDR1 WSHSY and CDR2 SAAADI. The CDR3 consists of 15 residues. Trimming cost V 3 bases and J 8 bases; bases outside gene matches: 10. For the CDR3, the DNA is TGCGCCAGCAGTGACGTCCAGGGGGGAGGGGAGCCCCAGCATTTT. This translates into CASSDVQGGGEPQHF.

This clonotype was observed a handful of times. V and J are TRBV7-2 and TRBJ2-7; D uncertain. V was shortened by 1 base and J by 0 bases, with 7 bases between the two germline ends. The germline CDR1 and CDR2 sequences are SGHTA and FQGNSA. The CDR3 has 14 residues. CDR3: CASSLVTVSYEQYF. CDR3 coding DNA: TGTGCCAGCAGCTTAGTAACAGTCTCCTACGAGCAGTACTTC.